These T cell receptor beta chains were read from a single sample in a study of CD8 T cells in ankylosing spondylitis. TCRdb analysed the 5' RACE reads with MiXCR anew, one entry per CDR3 protein. The sample records 350,000 to 450,000 distinct CDR3 sequences, approximately 20% being singletons. Sequencing input: blood, either unsorted or a sorted T cell fraction (not recorded which). Source of these receptors: a male donor with ankylosing spondylitis or in good health (not recorded which). Both conserved end residues are part of each CDR3.

J gene,V gene,CDR3 protein
TRBJ2-7,TRBV3-1,CASSQDPGQGARREQYF
TRBJ2-1,TRBV6-1,CASTKGGTYNEQFF
TRBJ1-2,TRBV27,CAIRDRESDGYTF
TRBJ2-5,TRBV2,CASSAWGELQETQYF
TRBJ2-1,TRBV12-3/TRBV12-4,CASSLETLSSYNEQFF
TRBJ2-1,TRBV7-9,CASSSGTGENEQFF
TRBJ1-5,TRBV18,CASSPSGTGYIHQPQHF
TRBJ2-7,TRBV30,CAWSVAGEQYF
TRBJ2-7,TRBV7-9,CASSLEGGAFYEQYF
TRBJ2-2,TRBV3-1,CATSQDPGVSGELFF
TRBJ1-5,TRBV4-1,CASSQEWTGGQPQHF
TRBJ2-7,TRBV7-9,CASSLASRGGISYEQYF
TRBJ2-1,TRBV7-2,CASSPENGLAGGKQFF
TRBJ2-2,TRBV12-3/TRBV12-4,CASSPPGQGHGELFF
TRBJ2-2,TRBV4-2,CASSQEAGVITGELFF
TRBJ1-1,TRBV10-3,CAISDGRNTEAFF
TRBJ1-1,TRBV19,CASSMMGGAEAFF
TRBJ2-2,TRBV29-1,CSVPARGDTGELFF
TRBJ1-1,TRBV7-9,CASSLYDARDGAFF
TRBJ2-3,TRBV12-3/TRBV12-4,CASTPWVDTSTDTQYF
TRBJ1-2,TRBV20-1,CSAIPLGQGNGYTF
TRBJ2-1,TRBV27,CASSPGGANEQFF
TRBJ1-2,TRBV12-1,CASSLIYGYTF
TRBJ2-1,TRBV7-3,CASRLAGGTNNEQFF
TRBJ2-2,TRBV12-3/TRBV12-4,CASLAGGPSGELFF
TRBJ1-2,TRBV29-1,CSVESDNYGYTF
TRBJ2-3,TRBV7-6,CASSFPLTGDHHTDTQYF
TRBJ2-7,TRBV20-1,CSARGGLADPYEQYF
TRBJ2-4,TRBV11-1,CASSSHSPGTGGSGNIQYF
TRBJ2-1,TRBV12-3/TRBV12-4,CASSWLGSYNEQFF
TRBJ2-3,TRBV12-3/TRBV12-4,CASSLGDVTQYF
TRBJ2-3,TRBV4-2,CASSQWAAGEKDTQYF
TRBJ1-3,TRBV30,CAWTVNSGNTIYF
TRBJ2-7,TRBV4-2,CASSAPGQGALWDINYEQYF
TRBJ2-6,TRBV12-3/TRBV12-4,CASSFGRAGANVLTF
TRBJ2-7,TRBV28,CASSLEFREQYF
TRBJ1-1,TRBV29-1,CSVEPRGANTEAFF
TRBJ2-5,TRBV6-2/TRBV6-3,CASSRGQVNPRDTQYF
TRBJ2-2,TRBV6-1,CASRDDRTGELFF
TRBJ2-3,TRBV12-3/TRBV12-4,CASSLAGGSPDTQYF
TRBJ1-1,TRBV6-1,CASSPGPGSTTEAFF
TRBJ2-2,TRBV4-2,CASSQVRGTGELFF
TRBJ2-7,TRBV5-6,CASSLTSGGLYEQYF